Shown below are 30 T cell receptor beta chains from a single sample sequenced in a study of cytomegalovirus exposure and HLA in healthy donors. The PCR ran on 60 Vbeta and 13 Jbeta primers. Here immunoSEQ multiplex PCR was the method, and the copy in TCRdb shows in-frame clones only, minus some. This sample has 150,000 to 200,000 clones, with 75% to 80% found just once. The sequenced sample was PBMCs. The receptors come from a woman aged 50 to 60 in good health and CMV-seropositive.

The genes are TRBV27 and TRBJ2-3; TRBD2 matches at 9 bases. Germline CDR1 MNHEY, CDR2 SMNVEV (reference sequence). The CDR3 totals 16 residues. Trimming removed 3 bases from V and 8 bases from J; junction bases left unmatched: 12. CDR3 sequence: CASSFHRAGGPGTQYF. The CDR3 DNA is TGTGCCAGCAGTTTCCATCGCGCGGGAGGGCCGGGTACGCAGTATTTT.

This clone was picked up one time. J is TRBJ2-2 and V is TRBV2, with D perhaps TRBD1 (5 bases). The CDR3 covers 14 residues. Looked up from germline, CDR1 is SNHLY and CDR2 is FYNNEI. Trimming took off 7 bases at V and 3 bases at J, with 12 bases between the two ends. This CDR3 reads CASNSQGYTGELFF. Written as DNA, the CDR3 is TGTGCCAGCAATTCGCAGGGATACACCGGGGAGCTGTTTTTT.

The chain couples TRBV5-1 to TRBJ2-3, with 7 bases aligning to TRBD1. This CDR3 comprises 15 residues. Germline CDR1 is SGHRS and CDR2 is YFSETQ. V was clipped by 0 bases and J by 4 bases; unmatched bases: 5. The CDR3 region has the DNA TGCGCCAGCAGCTTGGGACAGGGTAAGGCAGATACGCAGTATTTT. It translates to CASSLGQGKADTQYF.

This chain joins TRBV19 and TRBJ2-7; tentatively, D is TRBD2 (6 bases). Trimming removed 3 bases at V and 7 bases at J, with 7 bases between. The CDR3 has 11 amino acids. CDR1 is LNHDA, CDR2 SQIVND, per germline (reference sequence). CDR3 nucleotides: TGTGCCAGTAGTATTCGGGGGGAGCAGTACTTC. This sequence encodes CASSIRGEQYF. Full variable domain (outside the CDR3, taken from reference TRBV19 and TRBJ2-7): DGGITQSPKYLFRKEGQNVTLSCEQNLNHDAMYWYRQDPGQGLRLIYYSQIVNDFQKGDIAEGYSVSREKKESFPLTVTSAQKNPTAFYLCASSIRGEQYFGPGTRLTVT.

This clone was seen only a few times. This sample includes further DNA sequences coding for the same CDR3. The V gene is TRBV7-8, the J gene TRBJ2-3, with D perhaps TRBD1 (6 bases). CDR3 length: 17 amino acids. Germline assignment: CDR1 SGHVS and CDR2 FQNEAQ. V was trimmed by 1 base and J by 8 bases, leaving 22 bases between them. CDR3 region: CASSLVLRTVRRATQYF. The CDR3 DNA sequence: TGTGCCAGCAGCTTAGTTCTCCGGACAGTCCGCCGGGCTACGCAGTATTTT.

The sample holds one count of this clone. This chain uses TRBV5-1 with TRBJ1-4; D ambiguous. The CDR3 runs 15 residues. Trimming shortened V by 1 base and J by 8 bases, and 15 bases separated the two germline ends. Germline-derived CDR1 and CDR2 are SGHRS and YFSETQ. This chain's CDR3 is CASSLIAYPSEKLFF. DNA for the CDR3: TGCGCCAGCAGCTTGATTGCCTACCCATCGGAAAAACTGTTTTTT.

This clone has a handful of counts. V and J are TRBV5-4 and TRBJ1-5; 8 nucleotides align to TRBD1. This CDR3 has 16 residues. Unmatched junction bases numbered 10, after V lost 4 bases and J lost 4 bases. Germline CDR1 is SGHNT and CDR2 is YYREEE (reference sequence). Here the CDR3 reads CASSQMTGAGNQPQHF. In nucleotides, the CDR3 is TGTGCCAGCAGCCAAATGACAGGGGCCGGGAATCAGCCCCAGCATTTT.

The V and J genes are TRBV2 and TRBJ2-2; D gene ambiguous. V shed 1 base and J shed 0 bases, with 9 bases lying between them. This CDR3 is 16 amino acids long. CDR1 and CDR2 (germline): SNHLY, FYNNEI. CDR3 nucleotide sequence: TGTGCCAGCAGTGAAGAGAGGATTTCGAACACCGGGGAGCTGTTTTTT. This gives the protein CASSEERISNTGELFF. Drawing the rest from reference TRBV2 and TRBJ2-2, the complete variable domain is EPEVTQTPSHQVTQMGQEVILRCVPISNHLYFYWYRQILGQKVEFLVSFYNNEISEKSEIFDDQFSVERPDGSNFTLKIRSTKLEDSAMYFCASSEERISNTGELFFGEGSRLTVL.

The chain couples TRBV20-1 to TRBJ1-1; 7 bases align to TRBD1. J lost 11 bases, V lost 6 bases, and 9 bases had no gene match. CDR1 and CDR2 from the germline V gene are DFQATT and SNEGSKA (reference sequence). The CDR3 has 11 amino acids. The CDR3 is CSARPGQRAFF. The CDR3 bases are TGCAGTGCAAGACCGGGACAGCGGGCTTTCTTT.

This clone came up once. The chain uses TRBV18 and TRBJ1-2; 8 positions match TRBD1. The CDR3 covers 15 residues. Losses at the gene ends were 3 bases for V and 2 bases for J; bases not matched to a gene: 5. Germline values: CDR1 KGHSH, CDR2 LQKENI. CDR3 region: CASSPGTGINYGYTF. The CDR3 DNA reads as TGTGCCAGCTCACCGGGGACAGGAATAAACTATGGCTACACCTTC.

CDR3 sequence: CAGQFAGELFF. CDR3 DNA sequence: TGTGCCGGACAATTTGCCGGGGAGCTGTTTTTT. The J gene is TRBJ2-2, the V gene TRBV6-6; maybe TRBD1 (5 bases). This CDR3 comprises 11 residues. The V and J ends lost 11 bases and 6 bases respectively, with 10 bases between them. The germline gives CDR1 MNHNY, CDR2 SVGAGI (reference sequence).

The chain combines TRBV6-1 with TRBJ1-1; 11 positions match TRBD1. The CDR3 runs 18 residues. J was trimmed by 4 bases and V by 4 bases; bases with no gene match: 14. Germline V gene data show CDR1 as MNHNS and CDR2 as SASEGT. The CDR3 DNA reads TGTGCCAGCAGTGGGACCGACCCGGGACAGGGGGATATCACTGAAGCTTTCTTT. Translating gives CASSGTDPGQGDITEAFF.

The chain combines TRBV25-1 with TRBJ2-1, with D perhaps matching TRBD1 (6 bases). V lost 8 bases and J lost 1, with 12 bases in between. The CDR3 is made up of 14 amino acids. Looked up from germline, CDR1 is MGHDK and CDR2 is SYGVNS. For the CDR3, the DNA is TGTGCCAGCTCCCGACAGGCTTCCTACAATGAGCAGTTCTTC. It codes for CASSRQASYNEQFF.

This clone appeared a few times. J is TRBJ2-3 and V is TRBV19; D is ambiguous. Germline V gene sequence: CDR1 LNHDA, CDR2 SQIVND (reference sequence). This CDR3 is built from 13 residues. V lost 5 bases and J lost 2, with 8 bases in between. The CDR3 sequence is CASSPANTDTQYF. The CDR3 DNA reads as TGTGCCAGTAGTCCCGCGAACACAGATACGCAGTATTTT.

The V and J genes are TRBV7-6 and TRBJ2-7; 11 bases align to TRBD2. With 4 bases clipped from V and 3 bases from J, the junction kept 8 bases outside the gene matches. The V gene's germline CDR1 is SGHVS and CDR2 FNYEAQ. The CDR3 is made up of 16 amino acids. CDR3 amino acids: CASSSSLAGGNYEQYF. The CDR3 DNA reads TGTGCCAGCAGCTCATCCTTAGCGGGAGGGAACTACGAGCAGTACTTC.

V usage is TRBV5-1 and J usage is TRBJ2-3; 9 bases are shared with TRBD1. The germline gives CDR1 SGHRS, CDR2 YFSETQ. The CDR3 sequence is 15 residues long. Trimming removed 4 bases from V and 6 bases from J; junction bases left unmatched: 9. CDR3 residues: CASSPTGQGGDTQYF. The CDR3 region has the DNA TGCGCCAGCAGCCCCACGGGACAGGGCGGCGATACGCAGTATTTT.

This sequence joins TRBV5-8 and TRBJ2-1, with D possibly matching TRBD1 (5 bases). The CDR3 sequence is 14 residues long. Trimming removed 4 bases from V and 6 bases from J, with 14 bases in between. The germline CDR1 and CDR2 sequences are SGHTS and YDEGEE. Here the CDR3 DNA reads TGTGCCAGCAGCCGCCGCAGGGTGGCCAATGAGCAGTTCTTC. This codes for CASSRRRVANEQFF.

This clone was recorded only once. J is TRBJ1-5 and V is TRBV7-8; D ambiguous. The V end was cut by 3 bases, the J end by 1 base, with 7 bases between. Germline values: CDR1 SGHVS, CDR2 FQNEAQ. The CDR3 sequence is 14 residues long. CDR3 nucleotides: TGTGCCAGCAGCTTGATGAGAAGCAATCAGCCCCAGCATTTT. This codes for CASSLMRSNQPQHF.

The chain links TRBV7-4 to TRBJ2-7; 8 nucleotides line up with TRBD2. This CDR3 has 15 amino acids. Germline V gene data show CDR1 as SGHVT and CDR2 as SQSDAQ. After removal of 1 base from V and 7 bases from J, the junction contained 9 bases not matched to a gene. The CDR3 bases are TGTGCCAGCAGCTTAGGACCAGCGGGAGTGAGTGAGCAGTACTTC. This encodes CASSLGPAGVSEQYF. The variable domain in full, with the rest retrieved from reference TRBV7-4 and TRBJ2-7, is GAGVSQSPRYKVAKRGRDVALRCDSISGHVTLYWYRQTLGQGSEVLTYSQSDAQRDKSGRPSGRFSAERPERSVSTLKIQRTEQGDSAVYLCASSLGPAGVSEQYFGPGTRLTVT.

This clone was observed a single time. The J gene is TRBJ2-7, the V gene TRBV6-1; 7 positions agree with TRBD1. With V trimmed by 1 base and J by 4 bases, 19 bases remained unmatched. Germline V lookup: CDR1 MNHNS, CDR2 SASEGT. This CDR3 contains 19 residues. CDR3 sequence reads: CASSEVTILRDRVPYEQYF. The CDR3 DNA sequence: TGTGCCAGCAGTGAAGTCACGATTTTACGGGACAGAGTCCCTTACGAGCAGTACTTC.

The rearrangement links TRBV7-8 to TRBJ2-2; the match to TRBD1 covers 8 bases. Germline lookup yields CDR1 SGHVS and CDR2 FQNEAQ. Trimming cost V 5 bases and J 5 bases; bases outside gene matches: 13. The CDR3 is 17 amino acids. CDR3 residues: CASSHRQGSVRTGELFF. In DNA form, the CDR3 reads TGTGCCAGCAGCCACCGACAGGGGTCGGTAAGGACCGGGGAGCTGTTTTTT. Drawing the rest from reference TRBV7-8 and TRBJ2-2, the complete variable domain is GAGVSQSPRYKVAKRGQDVALRCDPISGHVSLFWYQQALGQGPEFLTYFQNEAQLDKSGLPSDRFFAERPEGSVSTLKIQRTQQEDSAVYLCASSHRQGSVRTGELFFGEGSRLTVL.

This sequence joins TRBV4-3 and TRBJ2-1, with TRBD2 as a possible D gene (6 bases). Trimming stripped 0 bases from V and 7 bases from J, with 10 bases between. The CDR3 consists of 14 residues. Germline lookup yields CDR1 LGHNA and CDR2 YSLEER. The CDR3 spells CASSQEGAGNEQFF. In nucleotides, the CDR3 is TGCGCCAGCAGCCAAGAAGGGGCGGGAAATGAGCAGTTCTTC.

This chain connects TRBV19 to TRBJ2-7, with 10 positions matching TRBD1. The CDR3 loop spans 14 amino acids. Germline V gene sequence: CDR1 LNHDA, CDR2 SQIVND (reference sequence). V lost 6 bases to trimming and J lost 4 bases; unmatched junction nucleotides: 6. DNA for the CDR3: TGTGCCAGTAGAGGAGGGACAGGGGCTTACGAGCAGTACTTC. This gives the protein CASRGGTGAYEQYF.

The V call is TRBV28, the J call TRBJ1-2; possibly TRBD1 for D (6 bases). The V end was cut by 4 bases, the J end by 1 base, with 10 bases between. Per germline, CDR1 MDHEN and CDR2 SYDVKM. The CDR3 sequence is 14 residues long. The CDR3 region is CASSSLGGNYGYTF. Here the CDR3 DNA reads TGTGCCAGCAGTTCGCTAGGGGGTAACTATGGCTACACCTTC.

V usage is TRBV4-1 and J usage is TRBJ2-1; D may be TRBD2 (5 bases). The V end was cut by 4 bases, the J end by 14 bases, with 15 bases between. The length of the CDR3 is 12 residues. Germline CDR1 MGHRA, CDR2 YSYEKL. The chain's CDR3 is CASSLETGSEFF. The CDR3 bases are TGCGCCAGCAGCCTGGAAACGGGATCCGAGTTCTTC.

The chain uses TRBV19 and TRBJ1-2, with 9 bases that match TRBD1. The J segment lost 4 bases and the V segment lost 7 bases, leaving 7 bases of the junction unmatched. The CDR3 sequence is 14 residues long. CDR1 is LNHDA and CDR2 is SQIVND in the germline V gene (reference sequence). The DNA for the CDR3 is TGTGCCAGTAATCGGGACAGGGCTAGCTATGGCTACACCTTC. The encoded protein is CASNRDRASYGYTF.

The rearrangement uses TRBV7-8 and TRBJ1-5; TRBD1 matches at 7 bases. V dropped 5 bases and J dropped 5; count of bases not matched to a gene: 3. Germline CDR1 and CDR2: SGHVS and FQNEAQ. CDR3 size: 13 residues. CDR3 sequence (DNA): TGTGCCAGCAGCCAGGGGGGAGATCAGCCCCAGCATTTT. Its translation: CASSQGGDQPQHF.

The chain carries TRBV18 and TRBJ2-4; D is unclear. In germline, CDR1 is KGHSH, CDR2 LQKENI. The CDR3 runs to 17 residues. The V end lost 5 bases, the J end lost 0 bases, and 17 bases lay between the germline ends. The CDR3 coding sequence is TGTGCCAGCTCATCAGGTGATCTTTGGCTAGCCAAAAACATTCAGTACTTC. Amino acids: CASSSGDLWLAKNIQYF.

The genes are TRBV5-4 and TRBJ2-2; D possibly corresponds to TRBD1 (5 bases). Germline CDR1 is SGHNT and CDR2 is YYREEE (reference sequence). V gave up 9 bases and J gave up 2 bases, with 14 bases separating them. The CDR3 loop spans 14 amino acids. In nucleotides, the CDR3 is TGTGCCACTTCGGACATCCCCAACACCGGGGAGCTGTTTTTT. Protein: CATSDIPNTGELFF.

Notes on this clone: Compared with germline, one end of the junction differs, possibly owing to a read error. This chain uses TRBV6-5 with TRBJ1-2; D perhaps matches TRBD1 (5 bases). Germline lookup yields CDR1 MNHEY and CDR2 SVGAGI. The length of the CDR3 is 14 residues. CDR3 region: CARSRDSLNYGYTF. CDR3 DNA: TGTGCCCGCAGTCGTGACAGTCTAAACTATGGCTACACCTTC.